This TCR beta chain is drawn from a study of CD8 T cells in Susac syndrome. General study findings and limits: As the study acknowledged, the number of individuals in its TCR sequencing and HLA analysis was relatively small.

Points on this clonotype: Its antigen is undetermined.

The length of the CDR3 is 14 residues. Germline CDR1 reads DFQATT; CDR2 reads SNEGSKA (reference sequence). The V end was cut by 1 base, the J end by 3 bases, with 12 bases between. The study sequenced TCR beta in blood CD8+ and CD4+ T cells. The CD8+ and CD4+ T cells were negatively isolated, with the TEMRA cells enriched by FACS. It was with random hexamers that 0.5 to 1 ug RNA was reverse transcribed. Across 54 Vbeta and 13 Jbeta, TCR beta CDR3 was amplified with immunoSEQ multiplex PCR. One entry per CDR3 protein, called by TCRdb with MiXCR from the immunoSEQ multiplex PCR reads. This table has around 280,000 distinct CDR3 sequences, 90% to 95% appearing once.

The sequencing input was CD4+ T cells from PBMCs. The rearrangement links TRBV20-1 to TRBJ1-1, with TRBD1 as a possible D gene (5 bases). This receptor was identified in a human donor with multiple sclerosis. The CDR3 sequence is CSARVVGLYTEAFF. The CDR3 DNA is TGCAGTGCTAGAGTGGTGGGGCTATACACTGAAGCTTTCTTT.